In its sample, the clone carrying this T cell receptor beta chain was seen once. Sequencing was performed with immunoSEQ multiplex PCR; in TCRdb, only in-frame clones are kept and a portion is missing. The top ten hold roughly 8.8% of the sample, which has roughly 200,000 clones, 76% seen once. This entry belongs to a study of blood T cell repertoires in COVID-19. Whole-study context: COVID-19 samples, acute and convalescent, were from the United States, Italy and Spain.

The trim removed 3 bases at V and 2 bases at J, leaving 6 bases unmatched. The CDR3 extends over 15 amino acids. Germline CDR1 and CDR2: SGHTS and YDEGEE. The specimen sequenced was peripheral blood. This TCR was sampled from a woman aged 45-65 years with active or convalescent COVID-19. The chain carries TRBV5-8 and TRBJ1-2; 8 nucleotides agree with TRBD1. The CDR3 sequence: CASSSDRGRNYGYTF. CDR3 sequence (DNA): TGTGCCAGCAGCTCCGACAGGGGAAGGAACTATGGCTACACCTTC. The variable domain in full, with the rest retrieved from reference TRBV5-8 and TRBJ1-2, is EAGVTQSPTHLIKTRGQQATLRCSPISGHTSVYWYQQALGLGLQFLLWYDEGEERNRGNFPPRFSGRQFPNYSSELNVNALELEDSALYLCASSSDRGRNYGYTFGSGTRLTVV.